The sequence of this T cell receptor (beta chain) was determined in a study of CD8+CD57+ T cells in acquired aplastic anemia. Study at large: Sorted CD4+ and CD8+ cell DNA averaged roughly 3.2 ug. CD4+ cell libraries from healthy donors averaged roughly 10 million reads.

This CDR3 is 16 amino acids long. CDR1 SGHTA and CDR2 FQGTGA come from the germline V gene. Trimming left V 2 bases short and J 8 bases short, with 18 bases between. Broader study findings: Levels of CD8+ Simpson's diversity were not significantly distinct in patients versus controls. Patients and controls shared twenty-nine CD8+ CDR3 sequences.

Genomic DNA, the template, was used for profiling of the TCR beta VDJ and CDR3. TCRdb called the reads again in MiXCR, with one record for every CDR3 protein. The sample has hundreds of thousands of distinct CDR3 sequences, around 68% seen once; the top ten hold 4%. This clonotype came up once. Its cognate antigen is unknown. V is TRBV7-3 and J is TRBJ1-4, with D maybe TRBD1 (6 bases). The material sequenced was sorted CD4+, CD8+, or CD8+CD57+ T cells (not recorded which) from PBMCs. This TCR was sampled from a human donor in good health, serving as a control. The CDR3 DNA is TGTGCCAGCAGCTTAGACGGGGGGCAGGGTAGGGAAAAACTGTTTTTT. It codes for CASSLDGGQGREKLFF.